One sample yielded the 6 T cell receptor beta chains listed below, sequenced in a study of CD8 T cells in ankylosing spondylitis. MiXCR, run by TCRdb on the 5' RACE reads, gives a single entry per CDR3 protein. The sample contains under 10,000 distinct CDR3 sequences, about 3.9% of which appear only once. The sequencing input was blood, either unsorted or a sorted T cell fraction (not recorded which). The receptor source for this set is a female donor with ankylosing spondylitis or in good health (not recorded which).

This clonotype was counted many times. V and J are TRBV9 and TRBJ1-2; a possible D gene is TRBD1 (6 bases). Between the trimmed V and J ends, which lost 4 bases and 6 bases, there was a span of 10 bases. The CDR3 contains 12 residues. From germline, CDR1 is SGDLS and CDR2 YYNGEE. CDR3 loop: CASSPGHHGYTF. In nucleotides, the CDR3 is TGTGCCAGCAGCCCGGGACACCATGGCTACACCTTC.

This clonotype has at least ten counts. CDR3: CASSVVESYGYTF. CDR3 DNA: TGTGCCAGCAGCGTAGTAGAGTCCTATGGCTACACCTTC. The rearrangement uses TRBV9 and TRBJ1-2; D uncertain. Germline V gives CDR1 SGDLS, CDR2 YYNGEE. The CDR3 spans 13 residues. V was cut by 0 bases and J by 4 bases, with 7 bases left in between. Looking up the rest from reference TRBV9 and TRBJ1-2 gives the full variable domain: DSGVTQTPKHLITATGQRVTLRCSPRSGDLSVYWYQQSLDQGLQFLIQYYNGEERAKGNILERFSAQQFPDLHSELNLSSLELGDSALYFCASSVVESYGYTFGSGTRLTVV.

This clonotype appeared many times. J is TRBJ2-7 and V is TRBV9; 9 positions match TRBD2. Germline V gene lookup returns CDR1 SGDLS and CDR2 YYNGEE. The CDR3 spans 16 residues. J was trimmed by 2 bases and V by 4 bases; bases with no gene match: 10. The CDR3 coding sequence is TGTGCCAGCAGCCCCGGTAGCGGGGGTTACGCCTACGAGCAGTACTTC. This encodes CASSPGSGGYAYEQYF.

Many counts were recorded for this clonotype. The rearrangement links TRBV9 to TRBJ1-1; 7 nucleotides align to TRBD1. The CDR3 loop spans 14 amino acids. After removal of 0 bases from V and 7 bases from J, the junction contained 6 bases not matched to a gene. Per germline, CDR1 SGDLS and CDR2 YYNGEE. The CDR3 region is CASSVADRVDEAFF. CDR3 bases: TGTGCCAGCAGCGTAGCCGACAGGGTAGATGAAGCTTTCTTT.

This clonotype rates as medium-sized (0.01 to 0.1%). The CDR3 sequence is CASSVGRDNYGYTF. DNA for the CDR3: TGTGCCAGCAGCGTAGGCAGGGACAACTATGGCTACACCTTC. J is TRBJ1-2 and V is TRBV9, with a weak D call TRBD1 (5 bases). Trimming removed 0 bases from V and 2 bases from J, with 8 bases in between. CDR3 size: 14 residues. CDR1 is SGDLS, CDR2 YYNGEE, per germline.

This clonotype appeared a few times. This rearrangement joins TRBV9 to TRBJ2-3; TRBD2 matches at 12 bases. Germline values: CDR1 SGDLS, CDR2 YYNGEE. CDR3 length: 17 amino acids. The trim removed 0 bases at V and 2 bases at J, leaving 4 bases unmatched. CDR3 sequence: CASSVGTSGAYTDTQYF. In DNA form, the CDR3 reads TGTGCCAGCAGCGTAGGGACTAGCGGGGCTTACACAGATACGCAGTATTTT.